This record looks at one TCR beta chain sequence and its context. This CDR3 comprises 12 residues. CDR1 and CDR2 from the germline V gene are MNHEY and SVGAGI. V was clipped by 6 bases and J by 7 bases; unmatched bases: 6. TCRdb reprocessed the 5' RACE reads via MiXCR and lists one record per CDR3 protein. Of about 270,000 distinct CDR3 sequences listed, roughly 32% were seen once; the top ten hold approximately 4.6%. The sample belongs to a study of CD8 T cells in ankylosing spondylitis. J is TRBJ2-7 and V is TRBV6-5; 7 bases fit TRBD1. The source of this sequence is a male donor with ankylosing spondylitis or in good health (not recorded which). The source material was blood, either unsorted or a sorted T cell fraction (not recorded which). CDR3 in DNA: TGTGCCAGCAGAGGAAGGGGGCAGGAGCAGTACTTC. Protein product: CASRGRGQEQYF.